The present T cell receptor beta chain was sequenced within a study of T-cell memory formation after mild COVID-19. Whole-study findings and limits: CD4/CD8 balance characterized clones contracting day 15 to 85, and CD4+ skew characterized later expanders. Mainly in CM and EM were contracting CD4+ clones; CD8+ were in EMRA.

This clonotype was seen a few times. Its antigen is not identified. The CDR3 covers 17 residues. After removal of 5 bases from V and 0 bases from J, the junction contained 10 bases not matched to a gene. TCRdb used MiXCR to reprocess the 5' RACE reads, holding one entry per CDR3 protein. Altogether about 450,000 distinct CDR3 sequences are present, around a quarter being singletons, with the ten largest covering less than 15%. The source is an adult woman who had mild COVID-19 (a few samples of this study predate the infection). Cell type and time point are not known. This chain uses TRBV12-3 or TRBV12-4 with TRBJ2-3; 8 bases align to TRBD1. Sequencing used PBMCs or a T cell subset sorted from them (not recorded which). CDR3 coding DNA: TGTGCCAGCAGTCTCCACCGCGGACAGGGTAGCACAGATACGCAGTATTTT. It yields the protein CASSLHRGQGSTDTQYF.